The T cell receptor beta chain described here comes from a study of T-cell memory formation after mild COVID-19. Remarks on this clonotype: Being one base from a much bigger clone, this may be a read error.

MiXCR was run by TCRdb on the 5' RACE reads, yielding one entry per CDR3 protein. The profile covers just under 550,000 distinct CDR3 sequences, with 20% appearing a single time and around 13% taken by the ten largest. V gave up 6 bases and J gave up 3 bases; unmatched junction bases: 6. There are 14 residues in the CDR3. In germline, CDR1 is ENHRY, CDR2 SYGVKD. The rearrangement uses TRBV10-3 and TRBJ1-1; 8 nucleotides align to TRBD1. Input material: PBMCs or a T cell subset sorted from them (not recorded which). The source of this sequence is an adult woman who had mild COVID-19 (a few samples of this study predate the infection). Cell type and time point are not known. The CDR3 bases are TGTGCCATCAGCCTGCAGGGGGCGGACACTGAAGCTTTCTTT. It translates to CAISLQGADTEAFF.